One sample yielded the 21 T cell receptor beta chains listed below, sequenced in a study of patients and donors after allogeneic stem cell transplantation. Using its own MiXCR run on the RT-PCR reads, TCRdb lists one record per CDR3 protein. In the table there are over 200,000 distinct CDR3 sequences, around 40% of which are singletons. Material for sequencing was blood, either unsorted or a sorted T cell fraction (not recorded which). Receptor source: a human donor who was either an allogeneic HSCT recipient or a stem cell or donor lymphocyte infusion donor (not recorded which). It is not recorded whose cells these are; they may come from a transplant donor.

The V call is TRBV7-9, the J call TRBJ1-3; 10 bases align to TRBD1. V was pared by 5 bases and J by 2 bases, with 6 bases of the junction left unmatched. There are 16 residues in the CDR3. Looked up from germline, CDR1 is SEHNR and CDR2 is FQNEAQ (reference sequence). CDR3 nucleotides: TGTGCCAGCAGCCACCGGGACAGGGGAGCTGGAAACACCATATATTTT. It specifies CASSHRDRGAGNTIYF.

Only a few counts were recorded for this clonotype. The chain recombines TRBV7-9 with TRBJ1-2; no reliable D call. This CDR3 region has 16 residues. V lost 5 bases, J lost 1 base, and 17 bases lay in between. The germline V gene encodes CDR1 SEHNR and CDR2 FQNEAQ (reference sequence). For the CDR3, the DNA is TGTGCCAGCAGCCTACCCCCCAGGCAGTATAACTATGGCTACACCTTC. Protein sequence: CASSLPPRQYNYGYTF.

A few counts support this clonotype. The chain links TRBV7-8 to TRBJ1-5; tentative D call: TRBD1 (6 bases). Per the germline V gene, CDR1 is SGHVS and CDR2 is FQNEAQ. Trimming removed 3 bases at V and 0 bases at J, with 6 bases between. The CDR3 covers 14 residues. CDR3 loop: CASSLGASNQPQHF. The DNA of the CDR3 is TGTGCCAGCAGCTTGGGGGCTAGCAATCAGCCCCAGCATTTT. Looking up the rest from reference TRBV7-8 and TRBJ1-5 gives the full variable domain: GAGVSQSPRYKVAKRGQDVALRCDPISGHVSLFWYQQALGQGPEFLTYFQNEAQLDKSGLPSDRFFAERPEGSVSTLKIQRTQQEDSAVYLCASSLGASNQPQHFGDGTRLSIL.

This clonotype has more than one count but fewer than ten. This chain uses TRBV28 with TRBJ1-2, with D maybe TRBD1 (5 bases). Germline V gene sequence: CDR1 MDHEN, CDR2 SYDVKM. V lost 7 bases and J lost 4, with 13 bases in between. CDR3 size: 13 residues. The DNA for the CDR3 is TGTGCCAGCATGGTGCAGGGCCTCTATGGCTACACCTTC. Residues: CASMVQGLYGYTF.

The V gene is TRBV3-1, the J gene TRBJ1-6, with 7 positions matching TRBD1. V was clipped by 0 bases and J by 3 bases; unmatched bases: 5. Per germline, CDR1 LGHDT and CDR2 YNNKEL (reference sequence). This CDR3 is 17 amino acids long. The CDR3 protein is CASSQDPTGFYNSPLHF. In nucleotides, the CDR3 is TGTGCCAGCAGCCAAGACCCGACAGGGTTCTATAATTCACCCCTCCACTTT.

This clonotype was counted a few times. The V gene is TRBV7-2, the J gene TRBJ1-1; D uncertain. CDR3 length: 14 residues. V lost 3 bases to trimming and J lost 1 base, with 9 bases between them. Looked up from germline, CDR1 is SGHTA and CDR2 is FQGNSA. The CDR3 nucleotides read TGTGCCAGCAGCTTTCTTGCAACGAACACTGAAGCTTTCTTT. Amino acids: CASSFLATNTEAFF.

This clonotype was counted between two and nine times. CDR3 sequence reads: CASEGGGSEQFF. CDR3 nucleotides: TGTGCCAGCGAGGGGGGGGGCAGTGAGCAGTTCTTC. The chain recombines TRBV3-1 with TRBJ2-1; tentatively, D is TRBD2 (7 bases). Trimming cost V 8 bases and J 9 bases, with 14 bases left between them. This CDR3 has 12 residues. The germline V gene has CDR1 LGHDT and CDR2 YNNKEL (reference sequence).

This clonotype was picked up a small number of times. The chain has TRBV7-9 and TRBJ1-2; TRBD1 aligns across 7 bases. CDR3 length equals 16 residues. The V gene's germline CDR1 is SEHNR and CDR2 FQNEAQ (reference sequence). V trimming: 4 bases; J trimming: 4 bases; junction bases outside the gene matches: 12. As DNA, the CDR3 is TGTGCCAGCAGCTCTAATGCCGACAGGGTAGGCTATGGCTACACCTTC. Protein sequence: CASSSNADRVGYGYTF.

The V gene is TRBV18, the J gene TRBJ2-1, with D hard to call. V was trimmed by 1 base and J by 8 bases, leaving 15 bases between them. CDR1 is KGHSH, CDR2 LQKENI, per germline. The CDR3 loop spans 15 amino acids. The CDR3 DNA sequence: TGTGCCAGCTCACCACAGGCCTTTAGCATGGATGAGCAGTTCTTC. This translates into CASSPQAFSMDEQFF.

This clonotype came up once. The CDR3 protein is CASSPGRRIEKLFF. DNA for the CDR3: TGTGCCAGCTCCCCGGGCAGGCGGATTGAAAAACTGTTTTTT. The chain couples TRBV13 to TRBJ1-4; D not certain. V dropped 8 bases and J dropped 7 bases, with 17 bases sitting between them. The CDR3 consists of 14 residues. Germline loops: CDR1 PRHDT, CDR2 FYEKMQ (reference sequence).

CDR3 sequence reads: CASSAGGGHYNEQFF. CDR3 DNA: TGTGCCAGCAGTGCTGGCGGGGGCCACTACAATGAGCAGTTCTTC. J is TRBJ2-1 and V is TRBV2, with a tentative D call TRBD2 (7 bases). V was shortened by 4 bases and J by 3 bases, with 13 bases between the two germline ends. The CDR3 length is 15 residues. Germline V gene lookup returns CDR1 SNHLY and CDR2 FYNNEI.

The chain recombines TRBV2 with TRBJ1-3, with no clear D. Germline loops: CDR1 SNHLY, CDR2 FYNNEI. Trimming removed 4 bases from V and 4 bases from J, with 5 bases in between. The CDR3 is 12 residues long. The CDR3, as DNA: TGTGCCAGCAGTGCACAGGGAAACACCATATATTTT. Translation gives CASSAQGNTIYF.

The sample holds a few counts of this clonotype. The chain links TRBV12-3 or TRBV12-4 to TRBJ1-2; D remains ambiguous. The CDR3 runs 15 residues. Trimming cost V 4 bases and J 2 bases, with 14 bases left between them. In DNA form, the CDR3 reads TGTGCCAGCAGTTCCTACAGTTTCTCGAACTATGGCTACACCTTC. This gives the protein CASSSYSFSNYGYTF.

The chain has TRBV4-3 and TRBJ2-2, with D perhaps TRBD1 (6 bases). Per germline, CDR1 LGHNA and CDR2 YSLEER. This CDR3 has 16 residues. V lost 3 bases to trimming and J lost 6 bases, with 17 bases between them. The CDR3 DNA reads TGCGCCAGCAGCCAGGATACCGGGACACCTCCCGGGGAGCTGTTTTTT. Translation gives CASSQDTGTPPGELFF.

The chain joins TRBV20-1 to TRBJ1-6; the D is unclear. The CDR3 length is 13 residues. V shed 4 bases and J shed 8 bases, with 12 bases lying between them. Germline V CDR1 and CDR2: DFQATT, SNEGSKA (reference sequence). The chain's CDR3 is CSATPQADSPLHF. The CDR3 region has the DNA TGCAGTGCTACCCCCCAGGCGGATTCACCCCTCCACTTT.

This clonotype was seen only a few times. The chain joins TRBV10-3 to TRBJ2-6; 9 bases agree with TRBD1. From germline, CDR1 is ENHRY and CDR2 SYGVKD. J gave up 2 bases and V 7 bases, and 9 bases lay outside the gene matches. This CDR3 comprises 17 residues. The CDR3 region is CAIKGRGQGAGANVLTF. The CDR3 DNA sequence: TGTGCCATCAAGGGAAGGGGACAGGGAGCTGGGGCCAACGTCCTGACTTTC.

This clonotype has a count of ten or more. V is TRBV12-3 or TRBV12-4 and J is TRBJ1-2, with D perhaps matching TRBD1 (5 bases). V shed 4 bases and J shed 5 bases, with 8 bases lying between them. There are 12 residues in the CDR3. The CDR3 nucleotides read TGTGCCAGCAGTTCGGGGGTTTATGGCTACACCTTC. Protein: CASSSGVYGYTF.

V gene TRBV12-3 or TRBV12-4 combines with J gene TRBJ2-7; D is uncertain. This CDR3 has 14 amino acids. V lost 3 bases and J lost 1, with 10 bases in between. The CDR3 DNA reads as TGTGCCAGCAGTTTCATGGGATCTTCCTACGAGCAGTACTTC. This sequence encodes CASSFMGSSYEQYF.

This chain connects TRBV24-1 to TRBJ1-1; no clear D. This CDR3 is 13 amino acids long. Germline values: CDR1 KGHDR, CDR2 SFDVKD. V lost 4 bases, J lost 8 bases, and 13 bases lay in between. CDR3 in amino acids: CATSDGVRVEAFF. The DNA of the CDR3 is TGTGCCACCAGTGACGGAGTTCGTGTCGAAGCTTTCTTT.

CDR3: CASSQTGTNIEAFF. The DNA of the CDR3 is TGCGCCAGCAGTCAAACCGGGACCAATATTGAAGCTTTCTTT. The chain couples TRBV4-1 to TRBJ1-1, with D possibly being TRBD1 (5 bases). This CDR3 comprises 14 residues. The V end was cut by 6 bases, the J end by 7 bases, with 18 bases between. Per germline, CDR1 MGHRA and CDR2 YSYEKL.

Written as DNA, the CDR3 is TGTGCCAGCAGCTTCTCGTTTACGCTCAGAAATAATTCACCCCTCCACTTT. Protein sequence: CASSFSFTLRNNSPLHF. J is TRBJ1-6 and V is TRBV7-2, with unresolved D. The CDR3 runs to 17 residues. Germline V gene data show CDR1 as SGHTA and CDR2 as FQGNSA. V lost 3 bases, J lost 5 bases, and 17 bases lay in between.